These 29 T cell receptor beta chains were all obtained from the same sample, sequenced in a study of blood T cell repertoires in COVID-19. Using immunoSEQ multiplex PCR, the repertoire was profiled, and TCRdb retains in-frame clones only, with some absent. Of about 190,000 clones listed, more than 75% are singletons. What was sequenced was peripheral blood. The receptors originated from a man in his forties or fifties with active or convalescent COVID-19.

The chain combines TRBV29-1 with TRBJ1-4, with D perhaps matching TRBD1 (5 bases). Trimming removed 0 bases from V and 4 bases from J, with 9 bases in between. The CDR3 is 14 amino acids. Germline V gene lookup returns CDR1 SQVTM and CDR2 ANQGSEA. The DNA for the CDR3 is TGCAGCGTTGAAGAGGACACTGTTAATGAAAAACTGTTTTTT. Translation: CSVEEDTVNEKLFF.

The chain employs TRBV4-1 and TRBJ2-3; perhaps TRBD1 as D (6 bases). Germline CDR1 MGHRA, CDR2 YSYEKL. This CDR3 is built from 18 residues. V lost 0 bases to trimming and J lost 2 bases, with 18 bases between them. Here the CDR3 DNA reads TGCGCCAGCAGCCAAGATGGGAGACAGGTACGGGACACAGATACGCAGTATTTT. This gives the protein CASSQDGRQVRDTDTQYF.

The V gene is TRBV7-3, the J gene TRBJ2-7; 8 bases are a match to TRBD2. V trimming: 6 bases; J trimming: 6 bases; junction bases outside the gene matches: 7. The CDR3 is 13 amino acids. Germline CDR1 and CDR2: SGHTA and FQGTGA. The CDR3 region has the DNA TGTGCCAGCAGTCCTGCGGGGGGTTCCGAGCAGTACTTC. It encodes CASSPAGGSEQYF.

This rearrangement joins TRBV2 to TRBJ1-2; no definite D call. CDR1 SNHLY and CDR2 FYNNEI come from the germline V gene. Trimming pared 5 bases from V and 0 bases from J, leaving 10 bases between. There are 14 residues in the CDR3. Written as DNA, the CDR3 is TGTGCCAGCAGTTTCGATAGAACTAACTATGGCTACACCTTC. It translates to CASSFDRTNYGYTF.

This rearrangement joins TRBV5-5 to TRBJ2-2; D is undetermined. This CDR3 region has 12 residues. Trimming left V 2 bases short and J 7 bases short, with 6 bases between. The V gene's germline CDR1 is SGHKS and CDR2 YYEKEE (reference sequence). The DNA of the CDR3 is TGTGCCAGCAGCTTATTTCTCGGGGAGCTGTTTTTT. It is translated as CASSLFLGELFF.

The chain combines TRBV29-1 with TRBJ2-6; perhaps TRBD1 as D (6 bases). Germline V gene sequence: CDR1 SQVTM, CDR2 ANQGSEA. The V gene lost 1 base and the J gene lost 12 bases, with 7 bases spanning the gap. This CDR3 contains 11 residues. For the CDR3, the DNA is TGCAGCGTTGAAGTACAGGGCGTCCTGACTTTC. It yields the protein CSVEVQGVLTF.

CDR3 sequence: CASSSPSPRQSKGTEAFF. In DNA, the CDR3 is TGTGCCAGCAGCTCCCCCAGTCCGAGACAGTCGAAGGGGACTGAAGCTTTCTTT. This chain connects TRBV7-8 to TRBJ1-1; weak D call: TRBD1 (5 bases). The germline V gene encodes CDR1 SGHVS and CDR2 FQNEAQ. V lost 4 bases to trimming and J lost 5 bases, with 26 bases between them. The CDR3 covers 18 residues.

The V gene is TRBV5-1, the J gene TRBJ2-2; 9 bases line up with TRBD1. Germline V gene sequence: CDR1 SGHRS, CDR2 YFSETQ. Trimming took 4 bases from V and 3 from J; bases not matched to a gene: 4. The CDR3 sequence is 15 residues long. The CDR3 here is CASSQDRGDTGELFF. The CDR3 DNA is TGCGCCAGCAGCCAGGACAGGGGTGACACCGGGGAGCTGTTTTTT.

The gene calls are TRBV7-2 and TRBJ2-3; possible D gene TRBD2, 6 bases. Germline V gives CDR1 SGHTA, CDR2 FQGNSA. This CDR3 has 15 residues. The germline V and J ends were trimmed by 5 bases and 0 bases, with 12 bases remaining between them. The CDR3 sequence is CASSPGVLSTDTQYF. CDR3 nucleotide sequence: TGTGCCAGCAGCCCGGGGGTTTTAAGCACAGATACGCAGTATTTT.

This clone was seen once. V and J are TRBV25-1 and TRBJ1-4; possibly TRBD1 for D (5 bases). The V gene lost 6 bases and the J gene lost 7 bases, with 18 bases spanning the gap. The germline V gene has CDR1 MGHDK and CDR2 SYGVNS. The CDR3 has 15 amino acids. As DNA, the CDR3 is TGTGCCAGCAGCGACCCGGGGGACCCAGGTGAAAAACTGTTTTTT. It specifies CASSDPGDPGEKLFF.

The V call is TRBV5-1, the J call TRBJ1-3; TRBD1 matches at 7 bases. The trim removed 4 bases at V and 4 bases at J, leaving 11 bases unmatched. Germline V gene data show CDR1 as SGHRS and CDR2 as YFSETQ. The CDR3 contains 16 residues. This CDR3 reads CASSTTGFSSGNTIYF. CDR3 in DNA: TGCGCCAGCAGCACGACAGGGTTTAGCTCCGGAAACACCATATATTTT.

This chain connects TRBV27 to TRBJ2-2; 7 bases align to TRBD1. Germline CDR1 MNHEY, CDR2 SMNVEV (reference sequence). This CDR3 is 15 amino acids long. J was trimmed by 3 bases and V by 4 bases; bases with no gene match: 5. The CDR3 bases are TGTGCCAGCAGTTCGAGGGGGCGCGACACCGGGGAGCTGTTTTTT. Translation gives CASSSRGRDTGELFF.

This clone was picked up one time. The V call is TRBV29-1, the J call TRBJ2-6, with 8 bases fitting TRBD1. The CDR3 is 14 amino acids. The V segment lost 5 bases and the J segment 2 bases; nucleotides outside the gene matches: 2. Germline CDR1 reads SQVTM; CDR2 reads ANQGSEA. CDR3 amino acids: CSVPDRAGANVLTF. The CDR3 DNA is TGCAGCGTTCCGGACAGGGCTGGGGCCAACGTCCTGACTTTC.

This clone has just one count. J is TRBJ1-3 and V is TRBV3-1 (or the pseudogene TRBV3-2); D is ambiguous. Germline V gene sequence: CDR1 LGHDT, CDR2 YNNKEL (reference sequence). V lost 0 bases and J lost 8, with 17 bases in between. The CDR3 has 16 amino acids. CDR3 residues: CASSQDGSSERDTIYF. Here the CDR3 DNA reads TGTGCCAGCAGCCAAGATGGAAGCTCAGAGCGGGACACCATATATTTT.

This clone was detected only once. J is TRBJ2-3 and V is TRBV19; TRBD1 matches 7 bases. The V gene's germline CDR1 is LNHDA and CDR2 SQIVND (reference sequence). After removal of 3 bases from V and 8 bases from J, the junction contained 11 bases not matched to a gene. This CDR3 comprises 15 residues. The CDR3 DNA follows: TGTGCCAGTAGTATCGCTCGAGGGACAGTAAGTACGCAGTATTTT. It codes for CASSIARGTVSTQYF.

V and J are TRBV6-5 and TRBJ1-2; TRBD1 matches at 8 bases. With V trimmed by 6 bases and J by 4 bases, 7 bases remained unmatched. CDR3 length: 14 amino acids. Germline V gene lookup returns CDR1 MNHEY and CDR2 SVGAGI. CDR3 region: CASRRDRTGYGYTF. The CDR3, as DNA: TGTGCCAGCAGACGGGACAGGACGGGCTATGGCTACACCTTC.

The chain employs TRBV11-3 and TRBJ1-4, with 9 bases matching TRBD1. The V gene end was trimmed by 3 bases and the J gene end by 4 bases; junction bases not matched to a gene: 0. Germline V gene data show CDR1 as SGHNT and CDR2 as YENEEA. The CDR3 length is 14 residues. The CDR3 nucleotides are TGTGCCAGCAGCTTGGGACAGGGTAATGAAAAACTGTTTTTT. It codes for CASSLGQGNEKLFF.

The chain has TRBV7-2 and TRBJ2-7, with 9 bases lining up with TRBD1. J gave up 2 bases and V 0 bases, and 14 bases lay outside the gene matches. The germline V gene has CDR1 SGHTA and CDR2 FQGNSA. This CDR3 has 19 amino acids. CDR3 in amino acids: CASSLANRVGQGPTYEQYF. CDR3 nucleotides: TGTGCCAGCAGCTTAGCGAATAGGGTAGGACAGGGGCCCACCTACGAGCAGTACTTC.

This sequence joins TRBV19 and TRBJ1-2; D is unclear. The germline V gene encodes CDR1 LNHDA and CDR2 SQIVND (reference sequence). The CDR3 covers 17 residues. The germline V and J ends were trimmed by 7 bases and 2 bases, with 23 bases remaining between them. This CDR3 is CASNLRPLLDTNYGYTF. CDR3 DNA sequence: TGTGCCAGTAATCTACGCCCCCTTCTCGACACCAACTATGGCTACACCTTC.

The chain employs TRBV27 and TRBJ1-4, with TRBD1 matching 7 bases. The V gene's germline CDR1 is MNHEY and CDR2 SMNVEV (reference sequence). This CDR3 has 16 amino acids. V lost 2 bases, J lost 4 bases, and 7 bases stayed unmatched. This chain's CDR3 is CASSLSGQAFNEKLFF. The DNA for the CDR3 is TGTGCCAGCAGTTTAAGTGGACAGGCTTTTAATGAAAAACTGTTTTTT.

V gene TRBV18 combines with J gene TRBJ2-1, with TRBD2 matching 8 bases. The V gene end was trimmed by 5 bases and the J gene end by 9 bases; junction bases not matched to a gene: 9. Germline V gives CDR1 KGHSH, CDR2 LQKENI. The CDR3 is 14 residues long. In DNA form, the CDR3 reads TGTGCCAGCTCATCCGCTGGACTAGCTCCTGAGCAGTTCTTC. Amino acids: CASSSAGLAPEQFF.

CDR3 DNA: TGTGCCAGCAGCCAAGGGGTACAGGAGAACACCGGGGAGCTGTTTTTT. It is translated as CASSQGVQENTGELFF. This chain joins TRBV4-2 and TRBJ2-2; weak D call: TRBD1 (5 bases). The CDR3 spans 16 residues. V was cut by 1 base and J by 1 base, with 10 bases left in between. CDR1 and CDR2 (germline): LGHNA, YNFKEQ.

V is TRBV2 and J is TRBJ1-1, with 8 nucleotides matching TRBD1. V lost 5 bases and J lost 3; bases outside the gene matches: 11. Germline assignment: CDR1 SNHLY and CDR2 FYNNEI. This CDR3 contains 16 residues. Here the CDR3 DNA reads TGTGCCAGCAGTCCCCGCCCCGGACAGGGTTACACTGAAGCTTTCTTT. It codes for CASSPRPGQGYTEAFF. Combining the CDR3 with reference TRBV2 and TRBJ1-1 gives the whole variable domain EPEVTQTPSHQVTQMGQEVILRCVPISNHLYFYWYRQILGQKVEFLVSFYNNEISEKSEIFDDQFSVERPDGSNFTLKIRSTKLEDSAMYFCASSPRPGQGYTEAFFGQGTRLTVV.

This chain links TRBV6-5 with TRBJ2-1; 9 positions match TRBD2. Germline V gene lookup returns CDR1 MNHEY and CDR2 SVGAGI. The CDR3 length is 13 residues. V lost 6 bases to trimming and J lost 15 bases; unmatched junction nucleotides: 12. CDR3 sequence reads: CASSMTSGPFAFF. CDR3 bases: TGTGCCAGCAGCATGACTAGCGGCCCGTTCGCGTTCTTC.

The chain recombines TRBV2 with TRBJ1-4; the D is unclear. The CDR3 length is 17 residues. The germline V gene has CDR1 SNHLY and CDR2 FYNNEI. Deletions cut 4 bases from V and 0 bases from J, with 15 bases between. The CDR3 bases are TGTGCCAGCAGTGGAAACGTGGTAGATCCAACTAATGAAAAACTGTTTTTT. This sequence encodes CASSGNVVDPTNEKLFF.

The chain carries TRBV7-2 and TRBJ1-4; D call uncertain. Trimming removed 1 base at V and 5 bases at J, with 14 bases between. The CDR3 is made up of 16 amino acids. Germline lookup yields CDR1 SGHTA and CDR2 FQGNSA. The chain's CDR3 is CASSLEARGRNEKLFF. The CDR3 DNA follows: TGTGCCAGCAGCTTAGAGGCGAGAGGGAGAAATGAAAAACTGTTTTTT. Filled out from reference TRBV7-2 and TRBJ1-4, the complete variable domain reads GAGVSQSPSNKVTEKGKDVELRCDPISGHTALYWYRQSLGQGLEFLIYFQGNSAPDKSGLPSDRFSAERTGGSVSTLTIQRTQQEDSAVYLCASSLEARGRNEKLFFGSGTQLSVL.

The V call is TRBV28, the J call TRBJ2-7; 7 bases match TRBD2. J was trimmed by 5 bases and V by 5 bases; bases with no gene match: 6. CDR1 and CDR2 (germline): MDHEN, SYDVKM. The CDR3 is 13 amino acids. In DNA form, the CDR3 reads TGTGCCAGCAGTCCCGGTGGGGGGGACGAGCAGTACTTC. The encoded protein is CASSPGGGDEQYF.

The chain links TRBV5-1 to TRBJ1-4, with 7 bases lining up with TRBD1. The CDR3 loop spans 15 amino acids. Germline assignment: CDR1 SGHRS and CDR2 YFSETQ. V lost 0 bases, J lost 4 bases, and 3 bases stayed unmatched. The chain's CDR3 is CASSLVGGDNEKLFF. CDR3 nucleotides: TGCGCCAGCAGCTTGGTAGGGGGCGATAATGAAAAACTGTTTTTT.

This clone was observed a few times. The chain employs TRBV12-5 and TRBJ1-2; possible D gene TRBD1, 5 bases. Germline V gene sequence: CDR1 LGHNT, CDR2 FRNRAP. The CDR3 loop spans 13 amino acids. V lost 5 bases and J 7 bases, leaving 14 bases between the germline ends. CDR3 sequence reads: CASGPLGARGYTF. In DNA form, the CDR3 reads TGTGCTAGTGGTCCCCTTGGGGCACGTGGCTACACCTTC.